This entry features one T cell receptor beta chain sequence. This CDR3 has 15 residues. Losses at the gene ends were 6 bases for V and 6 bases for J; bases not matched to a gene: 12. Germline CDR1 reads LNHDA; CDR2 reads SQIVND (reference sequence). Preparing the TCRbeta library involved the use of unique molecular identifiers. TCRdb called the PCR reads again in MiXCR, with one record for every CDR3 protein. The sample has about 500,000 distinct CDR3 sequences; around a third are singletons. This sample is part of a study of T-cell reconstitution after alpha-beta-depleted transplantation in children.

V gene TRBV19 combines with J gene TRBJ1-2; 8 bases match TRBD1. This TCR derives from a human donor who donated a stem cell graft to a child with aplastic anemia. Sequencing used PBMCs from the stem cell graft donor, obtained from the stem cell graft. The DNA of the CDR3 is TGTGCCAGTAGCCCAACGTGGCAGGGGGCGCATGGCTACACCTTC. This sequence encodes CASSPTWQGAHGYTF.